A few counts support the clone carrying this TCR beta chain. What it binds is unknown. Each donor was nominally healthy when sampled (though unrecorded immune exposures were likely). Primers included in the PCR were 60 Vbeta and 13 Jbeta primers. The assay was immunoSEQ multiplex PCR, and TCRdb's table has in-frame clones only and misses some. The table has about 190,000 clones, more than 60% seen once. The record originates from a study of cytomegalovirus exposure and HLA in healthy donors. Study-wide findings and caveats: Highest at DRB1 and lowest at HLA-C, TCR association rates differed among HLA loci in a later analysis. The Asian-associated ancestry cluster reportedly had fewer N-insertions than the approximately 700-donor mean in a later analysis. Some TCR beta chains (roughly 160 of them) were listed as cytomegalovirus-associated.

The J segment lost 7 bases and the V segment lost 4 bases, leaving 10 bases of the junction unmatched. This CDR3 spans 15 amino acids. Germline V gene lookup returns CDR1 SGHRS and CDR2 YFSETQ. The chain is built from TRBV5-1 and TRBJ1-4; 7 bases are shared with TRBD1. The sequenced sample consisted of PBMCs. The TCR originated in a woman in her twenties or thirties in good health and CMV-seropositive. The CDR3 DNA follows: TGCGCCAGCAGCCCACAGACAGGGACGAGTGAAAAACTGTTTTTT. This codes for CASSPQTGTSEKLFF.